The rows below give T cell receptor beta chains drawn from one sample of a study of control samples from healthy donors and cancer patients. Measured with immunoSEQ multiplex PCR; TCRdb has only the in-frame clones, and not every one. This sample has more than 95,000 clones; over 90% occur once, and the top ten carry about 2.5%. The source material was blood. The receptors here all came from a man aged 30-40 years in good health. Both conserved end residues are part of each CDR3. A D gene is named only where the DNA matches it firmly. Clone size is stated in some rows and not others, as once, few, many or a class when expanded.

clone size,V gene,D gene,J gene,CDR3 protein,CDR3 DNA
NA,TRBV27,NA,TRBJ1-5,CASSPSPNQPQHF,TGTGCCAGCAGTCCGAGCCCTAATCAGCCCCAGCATTTT
NA,TRBV11-3,NA,TRBJ2-3,CASSFSGGGTDTQYF,TGTGCCAGCAGCTTCTCCGGGGGTGGCACAGATACGCAGTATTTT
NA,TRBV10-3,TRBD2,TRBJ2-3,CATREGGGADTQYF,TGTGCCACCCGGGAGGGCGGGGGGGCGGATACGCAGTATTTT
NA,TRBV28,NA,TRBJ1-6,CASTSVGGNSPLHF,TGTGCCAGCACCTCAGTGGGGGGTAATTCACCCCTCCACTTT
NA,TRBV28,NA,TRBJ1-3,CASSLTDERDTIYF,TGTGCCAGCAGTTTAACAGACGAGAGGGACACCATATATTTT
once,TRBV6-5,NA,TRBJ1-2,CASYSSYGYTF,TGTGCCAGCTACAGCTCGTATGGCTACACCTTC
NA,TRBV15,TRBD2,TRBJ2-5,CATSRGNSGETQYF,TGTGCCACCAGCAGAGGAAATAGCGGGGAGACCCAGTACTTC
NA,TRBV19,TRBD1,TRBJ2-2,CASSIPGTVLNTGELFF,TGTGCCAGTAGTATCCCAGGGACAGTCTTGAACACCGGGGAGCTGTTTTTT
NA,TRBV7-2,TRBD1,TRBJ1-2,CASSLVAAGQGRGYGYTF,TGTGCCAGCAGCTTAGTAGCGGCCGGACAGGGAAGGGGATATGGCTACACCTTC
NA,TRBV7-9,NA,TRBJ2-1,CASSHPLREEQFF,TGTGCCAGCAGCCACCCCTTAAGGGAGGAGCAGTTCTTC
few,TRBV4-2,TRBD1,TRBJ2-2,CASSQGQGEGELFF,TGTGCCAGCAGCCAAGGACAGGGAGAGGGGGAGCTGTTTTTT
once,TRBV18,TRBD1,TRBJ1-4,CASSSDRVGNEKLFF,TGTGCCAGCTCATCCGACAGGGTGGGGAATGAAAAACTGTTTTTT
NA,TRBV3-1/TRBV3-2,NA,TRBJ1-3,CASSQGELNTIYF,TGTGCCAGCAGCCAAGGGGAGCTAAACACCATATATTTT
NA,TRBV25-1,NA,TRBJ1-3,CASSATDRNTIYF,TGTGCCAGCAGTGCTACGGACAGAAACACCATATATTTT
NA,TRBV5-1,TRBD1,TRBJ2-6,CASSSFTGAATGANVLTF,TGCGCCAGCAGCTCTTTTACAGGGGCAGCTACTGGGGCCAACGTCCTGACTTTC
once,TRBV5-1,TRBD1,TRBJ1-4,CASSLVTGTGANEKLFF,TGCGCCAGCAGCTTGGTTACTGGGACAGGGGCTAATGAAAAACTGTTTTTT
NA,TRBV6-5,NA,TRBJ2-1,CASSQQGNEQFF,TGTGCCAGCAGTCAACAGGGAAATGAGCAGTTCTTC
NA,TRBV9,NA,TRBJ2-4,CASSVGGGLRNIQYF,TGTGCCAGCAGCGTTGGGGGAGGCCTTAGAAACATTCAGTACTTC
NA,TRBV14,TRBD1,TRBJ2-3,CASSQVGLTGADTQYF,TGTGCCAGCAGCCAAGTGGGATTAACAGGGGCAGATACGCAGTATTTT
NA,TRBV4-2,NA,TRBJ1-2,CASSQDQNEPNYGYTF,TGTGCCAGCAGCCAAGATCAAAATGAACCTAACTATGGCTACACCTTC
NA,TRBV5-1,NA,TRBJ2-3,CASSLGSQLDTQYF,TGCGCCAGCAGCTTGGGGAGCCAGCTAGATACGCAGTATTTT
NA,TRBV5-1,TRBD1,TRBJ2-3,CASSSGQGTDTQYF,TGCGCCAGCAGCTCGGGACAGGGCACAGATACGCAGTATTTT